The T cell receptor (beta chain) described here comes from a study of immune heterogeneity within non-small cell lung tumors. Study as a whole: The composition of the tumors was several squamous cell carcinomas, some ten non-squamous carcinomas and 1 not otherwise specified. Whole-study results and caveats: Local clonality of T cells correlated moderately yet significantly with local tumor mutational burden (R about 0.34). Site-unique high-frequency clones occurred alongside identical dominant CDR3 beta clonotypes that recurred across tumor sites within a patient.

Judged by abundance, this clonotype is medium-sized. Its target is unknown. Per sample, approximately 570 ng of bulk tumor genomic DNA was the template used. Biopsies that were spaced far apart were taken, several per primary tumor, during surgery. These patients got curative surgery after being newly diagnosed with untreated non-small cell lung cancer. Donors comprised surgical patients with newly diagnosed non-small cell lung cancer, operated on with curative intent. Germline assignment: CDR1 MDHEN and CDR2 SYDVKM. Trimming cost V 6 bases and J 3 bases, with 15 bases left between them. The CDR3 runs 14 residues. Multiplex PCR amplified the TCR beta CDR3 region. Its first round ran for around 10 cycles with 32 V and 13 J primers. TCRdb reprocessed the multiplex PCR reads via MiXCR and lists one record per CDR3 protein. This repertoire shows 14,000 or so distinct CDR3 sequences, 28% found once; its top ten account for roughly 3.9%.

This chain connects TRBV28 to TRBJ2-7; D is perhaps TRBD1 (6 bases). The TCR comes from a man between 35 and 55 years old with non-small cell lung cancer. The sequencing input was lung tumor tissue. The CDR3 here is CASRTPTDSYEQYF. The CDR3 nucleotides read TGTGCCAGCAGAACTCCGACGGACAGCTACGAGCAGTACTTC.